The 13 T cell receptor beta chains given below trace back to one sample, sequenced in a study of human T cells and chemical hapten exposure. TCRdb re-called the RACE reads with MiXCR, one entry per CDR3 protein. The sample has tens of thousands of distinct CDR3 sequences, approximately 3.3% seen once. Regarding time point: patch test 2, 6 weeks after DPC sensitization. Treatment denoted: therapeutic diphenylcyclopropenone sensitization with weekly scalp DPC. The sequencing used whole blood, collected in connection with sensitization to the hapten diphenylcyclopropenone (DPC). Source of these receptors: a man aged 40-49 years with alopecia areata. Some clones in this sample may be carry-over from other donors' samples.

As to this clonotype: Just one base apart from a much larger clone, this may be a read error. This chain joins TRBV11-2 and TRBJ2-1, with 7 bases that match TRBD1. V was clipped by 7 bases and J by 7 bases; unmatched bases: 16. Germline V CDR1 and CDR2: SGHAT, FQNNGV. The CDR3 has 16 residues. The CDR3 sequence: CASKLRPGQWENEQFF. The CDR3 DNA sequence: TGTGCCAGCAAATTACGACCGGGACAGTGGGAAAATGAGCAGTTCTTC.

The CDR3 reads CASSSRTAGGNEQFF. CDR3 DNA: TGCGCCAGCAGCTCCAGGACAGCGGGGGGGAATGAGCAGTTCTTC. The V call is TRBV5-1, the J call TRBJ2-1; 10 bases fit TRBD2. The CDR3 extends over 15 amino acids. The V and J ends lost 3 bases and 7 bases, in that order; junction bases with no gene match: 7. Germline V lookup: CDR1 SGHRS, CDR2 YFSETQ.

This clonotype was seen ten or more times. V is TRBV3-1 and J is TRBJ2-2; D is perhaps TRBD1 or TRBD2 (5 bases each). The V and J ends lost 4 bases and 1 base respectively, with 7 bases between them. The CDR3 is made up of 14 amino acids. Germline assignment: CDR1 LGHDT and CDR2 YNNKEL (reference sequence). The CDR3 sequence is CASSRGGNTGELFF. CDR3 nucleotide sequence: TGTGCCAGCAGCCGTGGGGGGAACACCGGGGAGCTGTTTTTT.

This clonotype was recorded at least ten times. The CDR3 DNA is TGTGCCAGCAGGGTGGGCCAGGGGAGCAATCAGCCCCAGCATTTT. This translates into CASRVGQGSNQPQHF. The chain employs TRBV12-3 or TRBV12-4 and TRBJ1-5; a weak D match, TRBD1 (6 bases). CDR3 size: 15 residues. Deletions cut 6 bases from V and 1 base from J, with 13 bases between.

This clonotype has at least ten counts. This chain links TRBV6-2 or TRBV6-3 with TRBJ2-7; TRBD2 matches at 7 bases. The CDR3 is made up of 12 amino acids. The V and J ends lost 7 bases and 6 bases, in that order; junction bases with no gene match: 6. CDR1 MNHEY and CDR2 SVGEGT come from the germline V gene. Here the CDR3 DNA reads TGTGCCAGCACCCTAACGGGGGGCGAGCAGTACTTC. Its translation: CASTLTGGEQYF.

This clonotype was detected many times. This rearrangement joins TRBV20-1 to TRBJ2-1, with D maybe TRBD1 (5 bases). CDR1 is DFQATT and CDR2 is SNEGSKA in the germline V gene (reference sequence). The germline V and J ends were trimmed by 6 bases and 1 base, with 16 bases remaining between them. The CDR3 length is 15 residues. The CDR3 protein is CSAKGSTWSYNEQFF. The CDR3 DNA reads TGCAGTGCCAAGGGGTCTACGTGGTCCTACAATGAGCAGTTCTTC.

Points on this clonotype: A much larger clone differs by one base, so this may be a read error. CDR3 residues: CASARPVQLQHF. The CDR3 DNA sequence: TGTGCCAGCGCCCGTCCGGTTCAGCTCCAGCATTTT. The chain employs TRBV28 and TRBJ1-5; D gene uncertain. CDR3 length equals 12 residues. In germline, CDR1 is MDHEN, CDR2 SYDVKM. Full variable domain (missing parts from reference TRBV28 and TRBJ1-5): DVKVTQSSRYLVKRTGEKVFLECVQDMDHENMFWYRQDPGLGLRLIYFSYDVKMKEKGDIPEGYSVSREKKERFSLILESASTNQTSMYLCASARPVQLQHFGDGTRLSIL.

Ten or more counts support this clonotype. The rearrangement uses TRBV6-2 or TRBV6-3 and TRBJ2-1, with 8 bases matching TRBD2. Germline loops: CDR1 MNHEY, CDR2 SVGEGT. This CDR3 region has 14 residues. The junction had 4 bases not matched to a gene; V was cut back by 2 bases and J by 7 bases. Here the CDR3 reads CASSYQSGRNEQFF. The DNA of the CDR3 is TGTGCCAGCAGTTACCAAAGCGGGAGAAATGAGCAGTTCTTC.

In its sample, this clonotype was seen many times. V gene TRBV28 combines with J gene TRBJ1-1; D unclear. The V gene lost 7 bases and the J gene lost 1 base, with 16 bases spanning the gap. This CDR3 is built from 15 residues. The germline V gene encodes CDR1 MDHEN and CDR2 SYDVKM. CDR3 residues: CASTLGLLQNTEAFF. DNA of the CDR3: TGTGCCAGCACCTTGGGGTTACTTCAGAACACTGAAGCTTTCTTT. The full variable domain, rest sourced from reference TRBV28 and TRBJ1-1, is DVKVTQSSRYLVKRTGEKVFLECVQDMDHENMFWYRQDPGLGLRLIYFSYDVKMKEKGDIPEGYSVSREKKERFSLILESASTNQTSMYLCASTLGLLQNTEAFFGQGTRLTVV.

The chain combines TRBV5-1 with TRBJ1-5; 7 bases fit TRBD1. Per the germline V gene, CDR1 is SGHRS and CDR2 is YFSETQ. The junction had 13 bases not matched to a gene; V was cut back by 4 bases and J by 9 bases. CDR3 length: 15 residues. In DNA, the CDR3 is TGCGCCAGCAGCATGGACCCGGGACAGCCTTTGCCCCAGCATTTT. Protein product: CASSMDPGQPLPQHF.

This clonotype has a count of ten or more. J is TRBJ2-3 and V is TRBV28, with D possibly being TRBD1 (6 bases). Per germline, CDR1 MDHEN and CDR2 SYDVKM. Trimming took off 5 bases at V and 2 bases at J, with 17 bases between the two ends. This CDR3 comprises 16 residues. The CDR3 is CASSRYGQRPTDTQYF. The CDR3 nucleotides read TGTGCCAGCAGTCGATACGGACAGAGACCCACAGATACGCAGTATTTT.

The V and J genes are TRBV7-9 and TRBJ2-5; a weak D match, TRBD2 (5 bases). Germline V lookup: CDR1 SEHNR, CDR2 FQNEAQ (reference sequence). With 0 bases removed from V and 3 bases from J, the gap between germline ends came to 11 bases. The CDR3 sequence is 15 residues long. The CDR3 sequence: CASSLALGLKETQYF. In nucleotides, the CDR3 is TGTGCCAGCAGCTTAGCACTAGGGTTAAAAGAGACCCAGTACTTC.

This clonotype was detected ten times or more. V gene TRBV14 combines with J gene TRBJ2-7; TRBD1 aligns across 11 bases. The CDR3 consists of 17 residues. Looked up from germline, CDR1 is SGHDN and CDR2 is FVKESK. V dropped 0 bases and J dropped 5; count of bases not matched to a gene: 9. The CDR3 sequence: CASSQDNRDRGSHEQYF. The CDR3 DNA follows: TGTGCCAGCAGCCAAGACAACCGGGACAGGGGGTCCCACGAGCAGTACTTC.